This T cell receptor (beta chain) was recorded in a study of OX40 agonist ivuxolimab in advanced cancers. Study-level background: Eligibility rules accepted prior anti-PD-1, anti-PD-L1 or anti-CTLA-4 therapy, and over 35% had some. Three partial responders included one hepatocellular carcinoma patient and two cutaneous melanoma patients.

Study results and caveats: Low normalized T-cell clonal expansion also characterized some of the nonresponders. CD4+ T cells averaged fewer expanded clones than CD8+ T cells.

The CDR3 is 16 residues long. The germline V and J ends were trimmed by 2 bases and 0 bases, with 10 bases remaining between them. Germline-derived CDR1 and CDR2 are KGHSH and LQKENI. A remark on this clone: Its antigen is not known.

Produced via immunoSEQ multiplex PCR; TCRdb's table is partial and in-frame only. The sample shows over 80,000 clones, roughly 90% of them seen only once. The specimen comprised CD4+ or CD8+ T cells sorted from blood, sampled in a trial of the OX40 agonist ivuxolimab. The clonotype comes from an adult with an advanced solid tumor such as melanoma, head and neck, liver or kidney cancer. The rearrangement uses TRBV18 and TRBJ2-2, with D perhaps matching TRBD2 (6 bases). The CDR3 DNA reads TGTGCCAGCTCACCAAGGAGCGGGCCGAACACCGGGGAGCTGTTTTTT. Amino acids: CASSPRSGPNTGELFF.